These T cell receptor beta chains were read from a single sample in a study of T cells in Graves' hyperthyroidism and ophthalmopathy. TCRdb re-called the multiplex PCR reads through MiXCR, storing one row per CDR3 protein. Among 450,000 to 650,000 distinct CDR3 sequences, 14% were seen once, and the ten largest hold approximately 6.4%. Sequences were obtained from blood. The receptors here all came from a woman aged 18-35 years with Graves' ophthalmopathy. CDR3s include the opening cysteine and the closing phenylalanine or tryptophan. D genes are given only for firm matches. The size field is filled for only some rows; it gives once, few, many or a size class.

d_call,j_call,v_call,clone_size,cdr3_aa,cdr3_nt
TRBD2,TRBJ2-1,TRBV27,many,CASSHRGPRLAGVVNEQFF,TGTGCCAGCAGTCACAGGGGGCCCAGACTAGCGGGAGTTGTCAATGAGCAGTTCTTC
TRBD1,TRBJ1-2,TRBV7-3,many,CASSFLDRGFNYGYTF,TGTGCCAGCAGCTTCCTGGACAGGGGGTTTAACTATGGCTACACCTTC
.,TRBJ2-5,TRBV19,.,CASSLRLSYGLTQETQYF,TGTGCCAGTAGTCTCCGACTTTCGTATGGTCTAACCCAAGAGACCCAGTACTTC
TRBD1,TRBJ2-7,TRBV30,.,CAWSVSGGGPYEQYF,TGTGCCTGGAGTGTATCAGGGGGCGGCCCCTACGAGCAGTACTTC
TRBD1,TRBJ1-2,TRBV24-1,few,CATSESGTGGYGYTF,TGTGCCACCAGTGAATCCGGGACAGGGGGTTATGGCTACACCTTC
TRBD1,TRBJ1-1,TRBV11-2,many,CASSLVGGPLNTEAFF,TGTGCCAGCAGCTTAGTAGGGGGCCCGTTGAACACTGAAGCTTTCTTT
.,TRBJ2-7,TRBV19,few,CASSARTAYYEQYF,TGTGCCAGTAGTGCTCGGACAGCCTACTACGAGCAGTACTTC
TRBD2,TRBJ2-7,TRBV7-3,many,CASSLTGGSSYEQYF,TGTGCCAGCAGCTTAACGGGCGGGAGCTCCTACGAGCAGTACTTC
TRBD1,TRBJ2-1,TRBV7-9,many,CASSLTGGRNEQFF,TGTGCCAGCAGCTTAACAGGGGGGCGGAATGAGCAGTTCTTC
.,TRBJ2-5,TRBV7-9,many,CASSPGTRGTETQYF,TGTGCCAGCAGCCCAGGGACGAGAGGGACCGAGACCCAGTACTTC
.,TRBJ1-1,TRBV11-2,.,CASRWSGLVPEAFF,TGTGCCAGCAGATGGAGCGGTCTGGTACCTGAAGCTTTCTTT
.,TRBJ1-4,TRBV2,.,CASRDRVQNEKLFF,TGTGCCAGCAGGGACAGAGTTCAAAATGAAAAACTGTTTTTT
.,TRBJ2-3,TRBV28,many,CASSPTGIVDTQYF,TGTGCCAGCAGTCCAACAGGGATTGTAGATACGCAGTATTTT
TRBD1,TRBJ1-2,TRBV20-1,.,CSARDIGDRGYYGYTF,TGCAGTGCTAGAGATATTGGGGACAGGGGGTACTATGGCTACACCTTC
.,TRBJ2-3,TRBV27,many,CASSPRLGSTDTQYF,TGTGCCAGCAGTCCCCGACTAGGTTCCACAGATACGCAGTATTTT
.,TRBJ2-3,TRBV7-9,many,CASSPREGRAPSTDTQYF,TGTGCCAGCAGCCCACGGGAAGGGCGGGCCCCGAGCACAGATACGCAGTATTTT
TRBD2,TRBJ2-5,TRBV6-1,many,CASSPKGLAGGNQETQYF,TGTGCCAGCAGTCCTAAGGGGCTAGCGGGAGGCAACCAAGAGACCCAGTACTTC
.,TRBJ1-3,TRBV12-3/TRBV12-4,many,CASMWESGNTIYF,TGTGCCAGCATGTGGGAGTCTGGAAACACCATATATTTT
.,TRBJ2-7,TRBV27,.,CASSTERINYEQYF,TGTGCCAGCAGTACGGAGAGGATAAACTACGAGCAGTACTTC
TRBD1,TRBJ2-4,TRBV28,.,CASRSGTGAKNIQYF,TGTGCCAGCAGAAGCGGGACAGGGGCCAAAAACATTCAGTACTTC
.,TRBJ2-7,TRBV7-9,many,CASSLELEQYF,TGTGCCAGCAGCTTAGAGCTCGAGCAGTACTTC
.,TRBJ1-3,TRBV4-2,few,CASSPPRPVGNTIYF,TGTGCCAGCAGCCCCCCTCGGCCCGTTGGAAACACCATATATTTT
TRBD1,TRBJ1-1,TRBV11-3,many,CASSETGWGNTEAFF,TGTGCCAGCAGCGAGACAGGGTGGGGGAACACTGAAGCTTTCTTT
TRBD1,TRBJ1-2,TRBV28,.,CASSSGTGIGCTF,TGTGCCAGCAGTTCGGGGACAGGGATCGGCTGCACCTTC
TRBD1,TRBJ1-1,TRBV27,few,CASSEQGAGAFF,TGTGCCAGCAGTGAACAGGGGGCGGGAGCTTTCTTT
.,TRBJ2-1,TRBV24-1,few,CATSDLRGDSRYNEQFF,TGTGCCACCAGTGACCTCCGAGGAGACTCCCGCTACAATGAGCAGTTCTTC
TRBD1,TRBJ2-1,TRBV27,.,CASRKATGVNYNEQFF,TGTGCCAGCAGGAAGGCGACAGGGGTGAACTACAATGAGCAGTTCTTC
.,TRBJ2-7,TRBV9,few,CASSTTGEGEQYF,TGTGCCAGCAGTACGACAGGGGAGGGCGAGCAGTACTTC
TRBD1,TRBJ1-1,TRBV27,once,CASSLWGPTGGWNTEAFF,TGTGCCAGCAGTTTATGGGGGCCGACAGGGGGTTGGAACACTGAAGCTTTCTTT
TRBD1,TRBJ1-1,TRBV4-3,.,CASSDTGGNTEAFF,TGCGCCAGCAGCGATACAGGGGGGAACACTGAAGCTTTCTTT
TRBD2,TRBJ2-1,TRBV2,.,CARETSGGNEQFF,TGTGCCAGGGAGACTAGCGGGGGTAATGAGCAGTTCTTC
.,TRBJ2-7,TRBV10-3,few,CAISGSYEQYF,TGTGCCATCTCGGGGTCCTACGAGCAGTACTTC
TRBD2,TRBJ2-7,TRBV7-9,.,CASSLALAGPKGEQYF,TGTGCCAGCAGCTTAGCCCTAGCGGGGCCTAAGGGCGAGCAGTACTTC
.,TRBJ2-2,TRBV3-1,few,CASSHSGISNTGELFF,TGTGCCAGCAGCCATTCTGGGATATCGAACACCGGGGAGCTGTTTTTT
.,TRBJ2-1,TRBV6-5,many,CASSYSYDNEQFF,TGTGCCAGCAGTTACTCCTACGACAATGAGCAGTTCTTC
TRBD1,TRBJ1-6,TRBV5-1,many,CASSPWPGTGNSPLHF,TGCGCCAGCAGCCCCTGGCCCGGGACAGGGAATTCACCCCTCCACTTT
.,TRBJ1-2,TRBV18,.,CASSPPGGSPIYGYTF,TGTGCCAGCTCACCACCGGGGGGAAGCCCCATCTATGGCTACACCTTC
TRBD1,TRBJ1-2,TRBV5-4,.,CASSFWGRGGSGYTF,TGTGCCAGCAGCTTTTGGGGCAGGGGGGGGTCTGGCTACACCTTC
.,TRBJ2-7,TRBV6-2/TRBV6-3,few,CASSNAGIPYEQYF,TGTGCCAGCAGTAACGCAGGAATCCCCTACGAGCAGTACTTC
TRBD2,TRBJ2-1,TRBV7-3,many,CASSLLAGGENNEQFF,TGTGCCAGCAGCTTACTAGCGGGAGGTGAAAACAATGAGCAGTTCTTC
TRBD2,TRBJ2-4,TRBV11-2,.,CASSPGASGSSKNIQYF,TGTGCCAGCAGCCCGGGGGCTAGCGGGAGCTCCAAAAACATTCAGTACTTC
TRBD2,TRBJ2-1,TRBV5-5,many,CASSFGIAGGGNEQFF,TGTGCCAGCAGCTTCGGAATAGCGGGAGGAGGAAATGAGCAGTTCTTC
.,TRBJ2-3,TRBV29-1,many,CSVAYREVGSDTQYF,TGCAGCGTTGCATACAGGGAAGTGGGTTCAGATACGCAGTATTTT
.,TRBJ2-3,TRBV20-1,many,CSARKTTDGTQYF,TGCAGTGCTAGAAAGACTACCGACGGTACGCAGTATTTT
.,TRBJ1-1,TRBV5-6,.,CASSLWARGSTEAFF,TGTGCCAGCAGCTTGTGGGCCCGGGGTAGCACTGAAGCTTTCTTT
.,TRBJ2-1,TRBV27,.,CASSSITSGRGGYNEQFF,TGTGCCAGCAGTTCCATCACTTCCGGGCGTGGGGGGTACAATGAGCAGTTCTTC
TRBD2,TRBJ2-1,TRBV5-6,.,CASSFVAGRHNEQFF,TGTGCCAGCAGCTTTGTAGCGGGAAGACACAATGAGCAGTTCTTC
.,TRBJ2-3,TRBV7-9,few,CASSLYPAAGTADTQYF,TGTGCCAGCAGCTTATACCCCGCCGCCGGGACCGCAGATACGCAGTATTTT
.,TRBJ2-4,TRBV28,many,CASRTGRGPGQAKNIQYF,TGTGCCAGCAGAACCGGGAGAGGGCCGGGGCAAGCCAAAAACATTCAGTACTTC
.,TRBJ1-1,TRBV5-7,once,CASSLGVGHRLGEAFF,TGTGCCAGCAGCTTGGGTGTGGGACACAGGTTGGGGGAAGCTTTCTTT
TRBD1,TRBJ2-2,TRBV7-9,.,CASSPGTGGSGELFF,TGTGCCAGCAGCCCCGGGACAGGGGGCTCCGGGGAGCTGTTTTTT
.,TRBJ1-5,TRBV19,.,CASSIGLTSNQPQHF,TGTGCCAGTAGTATTGGACTAACGAGCAATCAGCCCCAGCATTTT
TRBD1,TRBJ1-1,TRBV28,.,CASSRTGVGAFF,TGTGCCAGCAGCCGGACAGGGGTGGGAGCTTTCTTT
.,TRBJ1-5,TRBV7-2,many,CASSLDLGPQHF,TGTGCCAGCAGCTTAGACCTGGGGCCCCAGCATTTT
.,TRBJ2-7,TRBV7-8,many,CASSSASEQYF,TGTGCCAGCAGCTCCGCCTCAGAGCAGTACTTC
.,TRBJ1-2,TRBV12-3/TRBV12-4,many,CASSSRTYGYTF,TGTGCCAGCAGTTCCCGAACCTATGGCTACACCTTC
.,TRBJ2-7,TRBV6-1,many,CASSEEDYYEQYF,TGTGCCAGCAGTGAAGAGGACTATTACGAGCAGTACTTC